Below, 20 T cell receptor beta chains from the same sample are listed, as sequenced in a study of control samples from healthy donors and cancer patients. TCRdb keeps only in-frame clones here, not all; method: immunoSEQ multiplex PCR. The sample carries 100,000 or so clones, 90% to 95% recorded once. Sequenced material: blood. The source is a woman in her twenties or thirties in good health.

The DNA of the CDR3 is TGTGCCAGCAGCTTAGCGCGGGCCACTGAAGCTTTCTTT. Its translation: CASSLARATEAFF. The chain links TRBV11-1 to TRBJ1-1; D ambiguous. Per the germline V gene, CDR1 is SGHAT and CDR2 is FQDESV (reference sequence). The CDR3 extends over 13 amino acids. Trimming stripped 0 bases from V and 4 bases from J, with 6 bases between.

The CDR3 nucleotides read TGTGCCAGCAGTAGGGGTCGGTGGGACTATGGCTACACCTTC. Its protein product is CASSRGRWDYGYTF. The chain combines TRBV6-5 with TRBJ1-2; the D gene is possibly TRBD1 (5 bases). Trimming stripped 5 bases from V and 3 bases from J, with 13 bases between. CDR1 is MNHEY, CDR2 SVGAGI, per germline. This CDR3 contains 14 residues.

The chain joins TRBV30 to TRBJ2-1; the D is unclear. Looked up from germline, CDR1 is GTSNPN and CDR2 is SVGIG (reference sequence). The ends were cut back, 3 bases at V and 3 bases at J, with 18 bases in the middle. The CDR3 has 16 amino acids. The CDR3 here is CAWRGTPPLHYNEQFF. As DNA, the CDR3 is TGTGCCTGGAGGGGTACCCCCCCACTACACTACAATGAGCAGTTCTTC.

This clone was counted a few times. This chain connects TRBV7-9 to TRBJ1-2; possibly TRBD1 for D (6 bases). Per the germline V gene, CDR1 is SEHNR and CDR2 is FQNEAQ (reference sequence). This CDR3 spans 14 amino acids. The ends were cut back, 2 bases at V and 6 bases at J, with 13 bases in the middle. The CDR3 is CASSLSVGGHGYTF. The CDR3, as DNA: TGTGCCAGCAGCTTATCGGTTGGGGGGCATGGCTACACCTTC.

This chain's CDR3 is CASSLVVGDSPLHF. CDR3 bases: TGCGCCAGCAGCTTGGTCGTTGGGGATTCACCCCTCCACTTT. The V and J genes are TRBV5-1 and TRBJ1-6; D unclear. The CDR3 is made up of 14 amino acids. V was clipped by 0 bases and J by 8 bases, with 9 bases between them. Germline V gene sequence: CDR1 SGHRS, CDR2 YFSETQ.

The rearrangement uses TRBV19 and TRBJ1-5; D possibly corresponds to TRBD1 (6 bases). Germline V gene sequence: CDR1 LNHDA, CDR2 SQIVND (reference sequence). The V end lost 5 bases, the J end lost 7 bases, and 18 bases lay between the germline ends. CDR3 length equals 15 residues. DNA of the CDR3: TGTGCCAGTAGTGATCATGACAGGCGTGGACAGCCCCAGCATTTT. Its protein product is CASSDHDRRGQPQHF.

A remark on this clone: In the same sample, other DNA sequences code for this CDR3. V usage is TRBV28 and J usage is TRBJ2-3; D might be TRBD2 (7 bases). CDR1 and CDR2 (germline): MDHEN, SYDVKM. CDR3 length equals 13 residues. Trimming took off 8 bases at V and 2 bases at J, with 11 bases between the two ends. CDR3 protein: CASEGGNTDTQYF. The CDR3 bases are TGTGCCAGCGAGGGGGGGAACACAGATACGCAGTATTTT. Combining the CDR3 with reference TRBV28 and TRBJ2-3 gives the whole variable domain DVKVTQSSRYLVKRTGEKVFLECVQDMDHENMFWYRQDPGLGLRLIYFSYDVKMKEKGDIPEGYSVSREKKERFSLILESASTNQTSMYLCASEGGNTDTQYFGPGTRLTVL.

The chain recombines TRBV9 with TRBJ1-2, with no clear D. The CDR3 runs 15 residues. The germline CDR1 and CDR2 sequences are SGDLS and YYNGEE. V was cut by 6 bases and J by 0 bases, with 15 bases left in between. CDR3 region: CASKSQMDPNYGYTF. The CDR3 bases are TGTGCCAGCAAATCACAGATGGATCCTAACTATGGCTACACCTTC.

The rearrangement joins TRBV6-5 to TRBJ1-6; TRBD1 aligns across 7 bases. Trimming cost V 5 bases and J 5 bases; bases outside gene matches: 3. Germline CDR1 MNHEY, CDR2 SVGAGI. The CDR3 has 14 residues. CDR3 residues: CASSQQGNNSPLHF. As DNA, the CDR3 is TGTGCCAGCAGTCAACAGGGGAATAATTCACCCCTCCACTTT.

The chain joins TRBV4-1 to TRBJ1-1; 9 bases align to TRBD1. There are 14 residues in the CDR3. Germline V gene lookup returns CDR1 MGHRA and CDR2 YSYEKL. Trimming removed 7 bases from V and 8 bases from J; junction bases left unmatched: 11. The DNA of the CDR3 is TGCGCCAGCAAGGTTGGACAGGGGAACGGGGAAGCTTTCTTT. This sequence encodes CASKVGQGNGEAFF.

The chain carries TRBV30 and TRBJ1-2; tentative D call: TRBD1 (5 bases). Trimming shortened V by 3 bases and J by 11 bases, and 22 bases separated the two germline ends. The CDR3 consists of 14 residues. The germline V gene encodes CDR1 GTSNPN and CDR2 SVGIG (reference sequence). The CDR3 nucleotides read TGTGCCTGGAGGGCAAGGGACGTCGGTACGATATACACCTTC. This gives the protein CAWRARDVGTIYTF.

The rearrangement uses TRBV10-2 and TRBJ2-7; 12 nucleotides line up with TRBD2. V shed 3 bases, J shed 7 bases, and the junction held 7 bases outside the gene matches. The CDR3 is 15 amino acids. From germline, CDR1 is WSHSY and CDR2 SAAADI. The CDR3 region has the DNA TGCGCCAGCAGTGATCCCACTAGCGGGAGGTATGAGCAGTACTTC. Translating gives CASSDPTSGRYEQYF.

The genes are TRBV7-3 and TRBJ2-7; 9 bases are a match to TRBD1. The germline gives CDR1 SGHTA, CDR2 FQGTGA. The CDR3 contains 15 residues. V shed 3 bases, J shed 2 bases, and the junction held 5 bases outside the gene matches. The CDR3 loop is CASSFGTGTAYEQYF. CDR3 in DNA: TGTGCCAGCAGCTTTGGGACAGGGACGGCCTACGAGCAGTACTTC.

The chain carries TRBV12-5 and TRBJ1-5; TRBD1 matches at 7 bases. The ends lost 6 bases at V and 0 bases at J; junction bases unmatched: 5. The CDR3 is 15 residues long. Germline CDR1 and CDR2: LGHNT and FRNRAP. This CDR3 reads CASGPGQSSNQPQHF. CDR3 coding DNA: TGTGCTAGTGGACCGGGACAGTCTAGCAATCAGCCCCAGCATTTT. Based on the CDR3 plus reference TRBV12-5 and TRBJ1-5, the full variable domain is DARVTQTPRHKVTEMGQEVTMRCQPILGHNTVFWYRQTMMQGLELLAYFRNRAPLDDSGMPKDRFSAEMPDATLATLKIQPSEPRDSAVYFCASGPGQSSNQPQHFGDGTRLSIL.

This sequence joins TRBV11-2 and TRBJ1-6; 7 bases fit TRBD1. Germline V lookup: CDR1 SGHAT, CDR2 FQNNGV. Trimming took 6 bases from V and 7 from J; bases not matched to a gene: 6. The CDR3 runs to 14 residues. The CDR3 region is CASSSTGSNSPLHF. CDR3 coding DNA: TGTGCCAGCAGTTCGACAGGGAGCAATTCACCCCTCCACTTT.

Concerning this clone: This sample also contains other DNA sequences that code for the same CDR3. The rearrangement joins TRBV5-1 to TRBJ2-5; weak D call: TRBD2 (5 bases). Germline-derived CDR1 and CDR2 are SGHRS and YFSETQ. Trimming cost V 2 bases and J 0 bases, with 8 bases left between them. This CDR3 region has 14 residues. This chain's CDR3 is CASSFAGNQETQYF. The CDR3 DNA reads as TGCGCCAGCAGCTTTGCCGGGAACCAAGAGACCCAGTACTTC.

The gene calls are TRBV9 and TRBJ1-2, with 8 bases matching TRBD1. This CDR3 spans 15 amino acids. The V gene's germline CDR1 is SGDLS and CDR2 YYNGEE. V lost 3 bases, J lost 3 bases, and 7 bases stayed unmatched. The CDR3 bases are TGTGCCAGCAGCGAGGAGCCAGGGGGCGACTATGGCTACACCTTC. Its translation is CASSEEPGGDYGYTF.

The rearrangement joins TRBV6-5 to TRBJ1-3; no firm D call. The germline CDR1 and CDR2 sequences are MNHEY and SVGAGI. V was clipped by 4 bases and J by 0 bases, with 7 bases between them. The CDR3 length is 14 residues. The CDR3 DNA sequence: TGTGCCAGCAGTTTCGGCAGCTCTGGAAACACCATATATTTT. Amino acids: CASSFGSSGNTIYF.

This chain joins TRBV6-5 and TRBJ1-1; maybe TRBD1 (5 bases). This CDR3 has 13 amino acids. CDR1 MNHEY and CDR2 SVGAGI come from the germline V gene. V was clipped by 6 bases and J by 5 bases, with 13 bases between them. The CDR3, as DNA: TGTGCCAGCAGGGGGACGGGGAGAACTGAAGCTTTCTTT. Translation gives CASRGTGRTEAFF.

Only one count was recorded for this clone. The chain employs TRBV18 and TRBJ1-2; D call uncertain. CDR3 length: 12 amino acids. Germline CDR1 KGHSH, CDR2 LQKENI. The V end was cut by 2 bases, the J end by 8 bases, with 9 bases between. CDR3 nucleotide sequence: TGTGCCAGCTCACCAAGTCCCGCGGGCTACACCTTC. This sequence encodes CASSPSPAGYTF.